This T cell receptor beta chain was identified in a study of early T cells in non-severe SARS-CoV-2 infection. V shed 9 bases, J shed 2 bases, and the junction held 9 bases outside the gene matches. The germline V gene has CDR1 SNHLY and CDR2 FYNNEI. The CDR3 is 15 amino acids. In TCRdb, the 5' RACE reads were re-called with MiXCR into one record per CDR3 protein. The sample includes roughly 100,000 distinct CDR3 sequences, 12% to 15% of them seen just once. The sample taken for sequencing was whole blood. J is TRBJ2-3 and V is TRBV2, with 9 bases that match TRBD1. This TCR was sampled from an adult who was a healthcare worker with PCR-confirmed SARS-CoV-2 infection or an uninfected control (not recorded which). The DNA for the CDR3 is TGTGCCAGTAGCCCCGGGACAGGGAACACAGATACGCAGTATTTT. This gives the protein CASSPGTGNTDTQYF.